This T cell receptor (beta chain) emerged from a study of blood T cell repertoires in COVID-19. Only in-frame clones appear in the TCRdb table, and some are missing; sequencing was by immunoSEQ multiplex PCR. Of 150,000 to 200,000 clones in the sample, about 86% were seen once. Germline CDR1 SGHRS, CDR2 YFSETQ. CDR3 length: 11 amino acids. The V and J ends lost 0 bases and 15 bases respectively, with 10 bases between them. This clonotype originated in a young woman who had recovered from COVID-19. The chain is built from TRBV5-1 and TRBJ2-1; D call uncertain. The sample was peripheral blood. CDR3 loop: CASSLAGSTFF. The DNA of the CDR3 is TGCGCCAGCAGCTTGGCGGGTAGTACGTTCTTC.